Listed here are 8 T cell receptor beta chains from one sample, sequenced in a study of blood T cell repertoires in COVID-19. Only in-frame clones appear in the TCRdb table, and some are missing; sequencing was by immunoSEQ multiplex PCR. The data hold 95,000 or so clones, with roughly 79% observed a single time. Sample: peripheral blood. These receptors came from an elderly man with COVID-19, enrolled during active disease.

Only one count was recorded for this clone. The V call is TRBV19, the J call TRBJ1-1; a possible D gene is TRBD1 (6 bases). With 4 bases removed from V and 2 bases from J, the gap between germline ends came to 8 bases. The V gene's germline CDR1 is LNHDA and CDR2 SQIVND (reference sequence). The CDR3 loop spans 13 amino acids. CDR3 residues: CASSRTANTEAFF. In DNA, the CDR3 is TGTGCCAGTAGTAGGACAGCAAACACTGAAGCTTTCTTT. The full variable domain, its missing parts supplied by reference TRBV19 and TRBJ1-1, is DGGITQSPKYLFRKEGQNVTLSCEQNLNHDAMYWYRQDPGQGLRLIYYSQIVNDFQKGDIAEGYSVSREKKESFPLTVTSAQKNPTAFYLCASSRTANTEAFFGQGTRLTVV.

V is TRBV27 and J is TRBJ1-1; the match to TRBD1 covers 9 bases. Germline lookup yields CDR1 MNHEY and CDR2 SMNVEV (reference sequence). V was pared by 9 bases and J by 5 bases, with 4 bases of the junction left unmatched. The CDR3 extends over 12 amino acids. Here the CDR3 reads CASQDRGTEAFF. The DNA of the CDR3 is TGTGCCAGTCAAGACAGGGGGACTGAAGCTTTCTTT.

The gene calls are TRBV27 and TRBJ2-7; 7 nucleotides agree with TRBD1. The V segment lost 1 base and the J segment 2 bases; nucleotides outside the gene matches: 11. Germline-derived CDR1 and CDR2 are MNHEY and SMNVEV (reference sequence). The CDR3 runs to 17 residues. DNA of the CDR3: TGTGCCAGCAGTTTATACCTCCAGACAGGGTATGCCTACGAGCAGTACTTC. Amino acids: CASSLYLQTGYAYEQYF.

This clone was detected a few times. The rearrangement uses TRBV27 and TRBJ1-1; D unresolved. The CDR3 spans 16 residues. CDR1 and CDR2 (germline): MNHEY, SMNVEV (reference sequence). V shed 5 bases and J shed 0 bases, with 16 bases lying between them. CDR3 nucleotides: TGTGCCAGCAGTCCCCAACGTGGGCCCATGAACACTGAAGCTTTCTTT. Its translation is CASSPQRGPMNTEAFF.

The chain recombines TRBV5-4 with TRBJ2-3; weak D call: TRBD2 (6 bases). The CDR3 contains 15 residues. Trimming cost V 3 bases and J 0 bases, with 11 bases left between them. The germline gives CDR1 SGHNT, CDR2 YYREEE (reference sequence). The CDR3 loop is CASSSGTQSTDTQYF. For the CDR3, the DNA is TGTGCCAGCAGCTCGGGGACTCAAAGCACAGATACGCAGTATTTT. Supplemented by reference TRBV5-4 and TRBJ2-3, the full variable domain reads ETGVTQSPTHLIKTRGQQVTLRCSSQSGHNTVSWYQQALGQGPQFIFQYYREEENGRGNFPPRFSGLQFPNYSSELNVNALELDDSALYLCASSSGTQSTDTQYFGPGTRLTVL.

As DNA, the CDR3 is TGTGCCAGCAGCCCGGAGCGCAGGGGGCTAGATACGCAGTATTTT. Translation gives CASSPERRGLDTQYF. The chain has TRBV7-2 and TRBJ2-3, with 8 bases aligning to TRBD1. CDR1 is SGHTA and CDR2 is FQGNSA in the germline V gene. The ends lost 5 bases at V and 5 bases at J; junction bases unmatched: 9. The CDR3 has 15 residues.

This clone was seen more than once but under ten times. V and J are TRBV16 and TRBJ2-3, with D tentatively TRBD2 (5 bases). V gave up 2 bases and J gave up 1 base, with 10 bases separating them. The CDR3 spans 15 residues. CDR1 is KGHSY, CDR2 FQNENV, per germline. CDR3 DNA: TGTGCCAGCAGCCAAGAAGCGGATCGCACAGATACGCAGTATTTT. Translating it yields CASSQEADRTDTQYF.

The V and J genes are TRBV19 and TRBJ2-5; TRBD2 aligns across 11 bases. The germline V gene has CDR1 LNHDA and CDR2 SQIVND (reference sequence). V gave up 5 bases and J gave up 3 bases; unmatched junction bases: 8. This CDR3 has 16 amino acids. CDR3 nucleotides: TGTGCCAGTAGTTCCCGACTAGCGGGAAGGAAAGAGACCCAGTACTTC. Amino acids: CASSSRLAGRKETQYF.